The sequence of this T cell receptor (beta chain) was determined in a study of shared clonotypes between healthy human individuals. In the study overall: The donor group consisted of a couple of women and a few men, aged 18 to 49.

Remarks on this clone: Its specificity is unknown.

TCRdb's copy holds only in-frame clones and misses some; the assay was immunoSEQ multiplex PCR. The data contain 1.5 million to 2.5 million clones, about 95% of them singletons. Terminally differentiated effector memory CD45RA+ cells were excluded by CCR7 positive selection of CD45RO-negative cells. Study-wide findings and caveats: In the sorted subsets, rarefaction showed sequencing was incomplete despite large depth. When naive CD4 clonotypes were compared across a few donors, 4% to 5.5% were shared.

Germline V gene data show CDR1 as MNHNS and CDR2 as SASEGT. This CDR3 spans 16 amino acids. The trim removed 2 bases at V and 4 bases at J, leaving 8 bases unmatched. This receptor was identified in a man aged 18 to 29 in good health. The sample was naive CD8+ T cells sorted from blood. V is TRBV6-1 and J is TRBJ2-7; 10 bases agree with TRBD2. The CDR3 region is CASSEPTSGFGYEQYF. The CDR3 DNA follows: TGTGCCAGCAGTGAACCGACTAGCGGGTTTGGTTACGAGCAGTACTTC.